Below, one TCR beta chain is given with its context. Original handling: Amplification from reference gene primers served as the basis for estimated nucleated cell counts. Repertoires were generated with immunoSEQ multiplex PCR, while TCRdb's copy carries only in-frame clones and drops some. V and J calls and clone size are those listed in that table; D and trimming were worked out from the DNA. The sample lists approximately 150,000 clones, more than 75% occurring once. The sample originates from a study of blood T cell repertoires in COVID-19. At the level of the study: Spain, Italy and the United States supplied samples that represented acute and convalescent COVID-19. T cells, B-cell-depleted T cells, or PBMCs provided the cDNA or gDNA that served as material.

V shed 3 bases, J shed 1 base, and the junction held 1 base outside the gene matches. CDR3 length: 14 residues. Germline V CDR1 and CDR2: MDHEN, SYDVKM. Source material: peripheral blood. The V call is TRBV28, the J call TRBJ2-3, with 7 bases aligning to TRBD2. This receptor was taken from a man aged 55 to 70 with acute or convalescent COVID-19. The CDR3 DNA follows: TGTGCCAGCAGTTTTGGGGGGGGCACAGATACGCAGTATTTT. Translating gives CASSFGGGTDTQYF.